This TCR beta chain derives from a study of shared T cell receptors in the human thymus. The CDR3 length is 15 residues. The V gene end was trimmed by 2 bases and the J gene end by 3 bases; junction bases not matched to a gene: 2. In germline, CDR1 is SGDLS, CDR2 YYNGEE. This table comes from immunoSEQ multiplex PCR, and its TCRdb copy is limited to in-frame clones, with some not included. The data hold 540,000 or so clones, with about four fifths observed a single time. Separately, the same data were catalogued under a study of human thymus T cells. From that second work: Resections from corrective heart surgery provided thymus tissue. Gene usage for V and J segments appeared biased in thymic and blood repertoires.

The chain recombines TRBV9 with TRBJ2-2; 9 nucleotides match TRBD1. This TCR was sampled from a boy under three years old with a congenital heart defect. Source material: thymocytes. The CDR3 loop reads CASSVGQGYTGELFF. DNA for the CDR3: TGTGCCAGCAGCGTGGGACAGGGCTACACCGGGGAGCTGTTTTTT.